What follows is one TCR beta chain and its context. The antigen is not known. The data were taken from a study of identical twins. Study-wide results and caveats: Compared with unrelated sharing, twin-shared out-of-frame alpha sequences had more low-probability sequences.

TCRdb reprocessed the 5' RACE reads via MiXCR and lists one record per CDR3 protein. The sample shows a few hundred thousand distinct CDR3 sequences, 9.5% of them seen only once. The length of the CDR3 is 17 residues. Germline lookup yields CDR1 SGHRS and CDR2 YFSETQ. With V trimmed by 0 bases and J by 4 bases, 10 bases remained unmatched. Another study also made use of these data, one on yellow fever vaccine responses in identical twins.

The chain links TRBV5-1 to TRBJ2-7; 10 bases agree with TRBD1. The TCR originated in a woman aged 18 to 35 in good health. The sample comprised CD8+ T cells sorted from blood. The CDR3 is CASSLGYKTGGVYEQYF. CDR3 nucleotides: TGCGCCAGCAGCTTGGGGTACAAGACAGGGGGCGTTTACGAGCAGTACTTC.